This TCR beta chain was retrieved from a study of T cells and copy number aberrations in small-cell lung cancer. Study results and caveats: Compared with adjacent lung tissue, tumors had lower T-cell richness and clonality and non-significantly lower density. All specimens were formalin-fixed paraffin-embedded tissue, which is known to introduce sequencing artifacts.

Donors had limited-stage small-cell lung cancer, resected between about 2008 and 2020. Donors were all either smokers or heavy second-hand smokers. A remark on this clone: The antigen is undetermined.

CDR3 size: 16 residues. V was shortened by 0 bases and J by 4 bases, with 13 bases between the two germline ends. Germline-derived CDR1 and CDR2 are LGHNA and YNFKEQ. Assay: immunoSEQ multiplex PCR; the TCRdb copy retains only in-frame clones and omits some. The repertoire holds more than 6,500 clones, with more than 70% as singletons. The rearrangement joins TRBV4-2 to TRBJ2-1; possibly TRBD2 for D (5 bases). The source material was normal tissue next to the tumor. The clonotype originates from a woman aged 65 to 85 with small cell lung cancer. Some clones in this sample may be carry-over from other donors' samples. CDR3 sequence: CASSQDPSGVYNEQFF. CDR3 in DNA: TGTGCCAGCAGCCAAGATCCGAGCGGCGTATACAATGAGCAGTTCTTC.